This entry is about one T cell receptor beta chain. What it binds is unknown. The CDR3 length is 15 residues. Per germline, CDR1 DFQATT and CDR2 SNEGSKA (reference sequence). V lost 6 bases, J lost 0 bases, and 8 bases stayed unmatched. These data originate in a study of blood T cells in healthy people across ages. The overall study: Template switching picked up about one barcoded beta molecule for each two T cells.

Study-wide findings and caveats: Strong correlation was found linking TCR beta diversity to naive T cell percentage. Conclusively comparing naive with antigen-experienced cells was impossible with unsorted PBMCs.

Through a sample-barcoded 5' primer and a J-beta primer mix, a second PCR was run for roughly 7 to 11 cycles. TCRdb processed the 5' RACE reads anew with MiXCR; each CDR3 protein has one entry. The sample yields approximately 1.5 million distinct CDR3 sequences, around 40% seen once. Isolated PBMCs totaled at least 7 million in each sample. The receptor comes from a woman aged 18-29 years in good health. Sample: blood. The rearrangement uses TRBV20-1 and TRBJ2-4; TRBD2 aligns across 7 bases. CDR3 in DNA: TGCAGTGCCCCTCGGGGACTACTAGCCAAAAACATTCAGTACTTC. Its translation: CSAPRGLLAKNIQYF.